Reported below is one TCR beta chain. The method was immunoSEQ multiplex PCR; TCRdb's version includes in-frame clones alone and lacks a portion of them. The sample has 150,000 to 160,000 clones; 85% to 90% are singletons. The sample originates from a study of blood T cell repertoires in COVID-19. Trimming removed 1 base at V and 0 bases at J, with 6 bases between. Germline V gene lookup returns CDR1 SGHAT and CDR2 FQNNGV. This CDR3 is 14 amino acids long. The chain combines TRBV11-2 with TRBJ1-1; D is unresolved. The sequenced sample consisted of peripheral blood. The clonotype was recovered from a middle-aged woman with acute or convalescent COVID-19. The CDR3 reads CASSLGVLNTEAFF. CDR3 bases: TGTGCCAGCAGCTTAGGAGTCTTGAACACTGAAGCTTTCTTT.